The 28 T cell receptor beta chains in this list originate from one sample, sequenced in a study of PD-L1 blockade in urothelial cancer. Clones were read by immunoSEQ multiplex PCR, and TCRdb kept only the in-frame ones, dropping some. The data show roughly 36,000 clones, 85% to 90% seen once. The sample was PBMCs, taken around atezolizumab (anti-PD-L1) treatment. All receptors come from a man aged 55 to 69 with urothelial cancer.

This chain connects TRBV19 to TRBJ1-2; 9 bases match TRBD1. CDR1 is LNHDA and CDR2 is SQIVND in the germline V gene (reference sequence). The CDR3 extends over 13 amino acids. V lost 8 bases, J lost 13 bases, and 14 bases stayed unmatched. The CDR3 protein is CASARVPQGASTF. CDR3 nucleotide sequence: TGTGCCAGTGCTCGGGTTCCACAGGGGGCGTCCACCTTC. The entire variable domain, with the rest obtained from reference TRBV19 and TRBJ1-2, is as follows: DGGITQSPKYLFRKEGQNVTLSCEQNLNHDAMYWYRQDPGQGLRLIYYSQIVNDFQKGDIAEGYSVSREKKESFPLTVTSAQKNPTAFYLCASARVPQGASTFGSGTRLTVV.

The chain links TRBV5-1 to TRBJ2-3; 8 nucleotides line up with TRBD2. The CDR3 is 14 residues long. V trimming: 5 bases; J trimming: 7 bases; junction bases outside the gene matches: 9. Germline V gives CDR1 SGHRS, CDR2 YFSETQ. This chain's CDR3 is CASRTSGGAYTQYF. The CDR3 DNA sequence: TGCGCCAGCAGAACAAGCGGGGGCGCCTATACGCAGTATTTT.

V is TRBV11-2 and J is TRBJ2-3, with TRBD2 matching over 7 bases. CDR1 and CDR2 from the germline V gene are SGHAT and FQNNGV. V lost 3 bases and J lost 6; bases outside the gene matches: 12. The CDR3 sequence is 16 residues long. CDR3 sequence (DNA): TGTGCCAGCAGCTTCGAGGCTAGCGGAACGAGCGATACGCAGTATTTT. As protein: CASSFEASGTSDTQYF.

V and J are TRBV7-2 and TRBJ2-7; 9 bases agree with TRBD1. Germline-derived CDR1 and CDR2 are SGHTA and FQGNSA. The CDR3 has 16 amino acids. Trimming cost V 3 bases and J 6 bases; bases outside gene matches: 12. The CDR3: CASSLNPIQGAGEQYF. As DNA, the CDR3 is TGTGCCAGCAGCTTGAACCCAATACAGGGGGCAGGCGAGCAGTACTTC.

This chain links TRBV7-9 with TRBJ2-1; D perhaps matches TRBD1 (6 bases). The CDR3 is made up of 14 amino acids. Germline V lookup: CDR1 SEHNR, CDR2 FQNEAQ (reference sequence). The V and J ends lost 7 bases and 1 base respectively, with 11 bases between them. The CDR3 bases are TGTGCCAGCACCCAGGACAGATCCTACAATGAGCAGTTCTTC. It encodes CASTQDRSYNEQFF.

This sequence joins TRBV30 and TRBJ1-2; weak D call: TRBD1 (5 bases). The germline V and J ends were trimmed by 5 bases and 4 bases, with 20 bases remaining between them. The CDR3 contains 15 residues. Germline CDR1 is GTSNPN and CDR2 is SVGIG (reference sequence). The CDR3 DNA is TGTGCCTGGGCCCGGGGGGGGTCGGTTCCCTATGGCTACACCTTC. It yields the protein CAWARGGSVPYGYTF.

The V gene is TRBV7-9, the J gene TRBJ2-7, with D uncertain. This CDR3 is built from 12 residues. Germline V gene lookup returns CDR1 SEHNR and CDR2 FQNEAQ (reference sequence). V was pared by 7 bases and J by 0 bases, with 7 bases between. The DNA for the CDR3 is TGTGCCAGCAACTATGACTCCTACGAGCAGTACTTC. Protein: CASNYDSYEQYF. Combining the CDR3 with reference TRBV7-9 and TRBJ2-7 gives the whole variable domain DTGVSQNPRHKITKRGQNVTFRCDPISEHNRLYWYRQTLGQGPEFLTYFQNEAQLEKSRLLSDRFSAERPKGSFSTLEIQRTEQGDSAMYLCASNYDSYEQYFGPGTRLTVT.

This chain joins TRBV28 and TRBJ2-2, with a tentative D call TRBD1 (5 bases). V was clipped by 7 bases and J by 7 bases, with 10 bases between them. The CDR3 loop spans 12 amino acids. Germline V gene sequence: CDR1 MDHEN, CDR2 SYDVKM. For the CDR3, the DNA is TGTGCCAGCACCCAAGGACACGGGGAGCTGTTTTTT. Protein: CASTQGHGELFF.

This sequence joins TRBV27 and TRBJ2-2; 7 nucleotides agree with TRBD1. The junction had 12 bases not matched to a gene; V was cut back by 5 bases and J by 0 bases. Germline V gene lookup returns CDR1 MNHEY and CDR2 SMNVEV (reference sequence). This CDR3 is built from 18 residues. Here the CDR3 reads CASSLRRHRGANTGELFF. Written as DNA, the CDR3 is TGTGCCAGCAGTCTCCGCCGTCACAGGGGAGCGAACACCGGGGAGCTGTTTTTT.

This clone was counted once. This chain connects TRBV18 to TRBJ2-1; 7 bases agree with TRBD2. The germline CDR1 and CDR2 sequences are KGHSH and LQKENI. After removal of 2 bases from V and 9 bases from J, the junction contained 28 bases not matched to a gene. This CDR3 contains 21 residues. DNA of the CDR3: TGTGCCAGCTCACCAGGGGCCTTTTTGCCGCTCGACGCGGGAGATCTCGGTGAGCAGTTCTTC. Amino acid sequence: CASSPGAFLPLDAGDLGEQFF.

The chain has TRBV10-2 and TRBJ1-5; D not certain. The CDR3 loop spans 14 amino acids. Germline V lookup: CDR1 WSHSY, CDR2 SAAADI. V was pared by 3 bases and J by 6 bases, with 12 bases between. The CDR3 is CASSEANSVQPQHF. The CDR3 DNA is TGCGCCAGCAGTGAAGCGAATAGTGTTCAGCCCCAGCATTTT.

CDR3 amino acids: CASSSHIAQPGGYTF. The CDR3 DNA sequence: TGTGCCAGCAGTTCCCATATAGCCCAACCCGGGGGCTACACCTTC. V usage is TRBV27 and J usage is TRBJ1-2; D is unclear. Deletions cut 4 bases from V and 8 bases from J, with 20 bases between. This CDR3 contains 15 residues. Looked up from germline, CDR1 is MNHEY and CDR2 is SMNVEV (reference sequence).

The V gene is TRBV7-3, the J gene TRBJ2-7, with a tentative D call TRBD2 (6 bases). This CDR3 contains 14 residues. In germline, CDR1 is SGHTA, CDR2 FQGTGA. Between the trimmed V and J ends, which lost 3 bases and 2 bases, there was a span of 11 bases. The chain's CDR3 is CASSLGGIPYEQYF. CDR3 sequence (DNA): TGTGCCAGCAGCTTGGGCGGGATCCCCTACGAGCAGTACTTC.

The V call is TRBV5-1, the J call TRBJ1-2, with D unresolved. The germline V gene encodes CDR1 SGHRS and CDR2 YFSETQ. There are 14 residues in the CDR3. V was clipped by 0 bases and J by 8 bases, with 14 bases between them. The CDR3 nucleotides are TGCGCCAGCAGCTTGGGAGGCATCGAGAGGGGCTACACCTTC. It codes for CASSLGGIERGYTF.

This chain links TRBV11-3 with TRBJ2-7; 8 bases fit TRBD2. The CDR3 is made up of 15 amino acids. Trimming at V came to 2 bases and at J to 3 bases, leaving 6 bases not matched to a gene. Germline CDR1 and CDR2: SGHNT and YENEEA. CDR3 in DNA: TGTGCCAGCAGCTTATTCGAGCGGGGGCACTACGAGCAGTACTTC. It codes for CASSLFERGHYEQYF.

V is TRBV27 and J is TRBJ2-1; 9 nucleotides match TRBD2. The germline CDR1 and CDR2 sequences are MNHEY and SMNVEV (reference sequence). The length of the CDR3 is 16 residues. V gave up 2 bases and J gave up 9 bases; unmatched junction bases: 11. The CDR3 here is CASSLGREGVSAEQFF. CDR3 sequence (DNA): TGTGCCAGCAGTTTAGGGCGGGAGGGTGTAAGTGCTGAGCAGTTCTTC.

The genes are TRBV15 and TRBJ1-3; unclear D gene. This CDR3 spans 16 amino acids. Germline assignment: CDR1 LNHNV and CDR2 YYDKDF (reference sequence). Trimming cost V 5 bases and J 2 bases, with 16 bases left between them. The DNA of the CDR3 is TGTGCCACCAGCGCCCCTTCGGGGAGCACTGGAAACACCATATATTTT. Its translation: CATSAPSGSTGNTIYF.

The chain's CDR3 is CASSPWTGGNEKLFF. The CDR3 DNA reads TGTGCCAGTAGTCCTTGGACAGGGGGAAATGAAAAACTGTTTTTT. The chain carries TRBV19 and TRBJ1-4; 10 nucleotides agree with TRBD1. Germline trimming cut 5 bases from V and 5 bases from J; bases unmatched to any gene: 5. CDR1 and CDR2 from the germline V gene are LNHDA and SQIVND (reference sequence). This CDR3 spans 15 amino acids.

The V call is TRBV15, the J call TRBJ1-2, with TRBD1 matching 9 bases. Per germline, CDR1 LNHNV and CDR2 YYDKDF (reference sequence). The CDR3 consists of 16 residues. J was trimmed by 4 bases and V by 0 bases; bases with no gene match: 6. The CDR3 protein is CATSRDRGDRVYGYTF. The CDR3 DNA reads TGTGCCACCAGCAGAGATCGTGGGGACAGGGTCTATGGCTACACCTTC.

In its sample, this clone was seen a few times. The chain has TRBV4-1 and TRBJ1-1; 7 bases map to TRBD1. This CDR3 contains 17 residues. CDR1 and CDR2 (germline): MGHRA, YSYEKL. Losses at the gene ends were 0 bases for V and 3 bases for J; bases not matched to a gene: 10. CDR3 protein: CASSQDRRGRRDTEAFF. In DNA form, the CDR3 reads TGCGCCAGCAGCCAAGATCGGAGGGGGCGCAGAGACACTGAAGCTTTCTTT.

The chain employs TRBV19 and TRBJ2-7, with a weak D call TRBD2 (5 bases). This CDR3 is built from 13 residues. V lost 9 bases, J lost 2 bases, and 14 bases lay in between. The germline V gene encodes CDR1 LNHDA and CDR2 SQIVND (reference sequence). The CDR3 sequence: CASSLWGAYEQYF. CDR3 DNA sequence: TGTGCCAGCTCCCTATGGGGAGCCTACGAGCAGTACTTC.

The chain combines TRBV18 with TRBJ2-7; TRBD1 is a possible D gene (6 bases). The CDR3 has 14 amino acids. Germline CDR1 reads KGHSH; CDR2 reads LQKENI. Trimming shortened V by 2 bases and J by 3 bases, and 11 bases separated the two germline ends. The CDR3 DNA reads as TGTGCCAGCTCACCATTGGACAGAGTCTACGAGCAGTACTTC. As protein: CASSPLDRVYEQYF.

A note on this clone: The sample contains more than one DNA sequence encoding this CDR3. The chain links TRBV11-2 to TRBJ2-7; 9 bases fit TRBD1. Germline trimming cut 1 base from V and 3 bases from J; bases unmatched to any gene: 1. CDR3 length equals 14 residues. Germline assignment: CDR1 SGHAT and CDR2 FQNNGV. The CDR3: CASSLGTGVYEQYF. DNA of the CDR3: TGTGCCAGCAGCTTAGGGACAGGGGTCTACGAGCAGTACTTC.

The CDR3 coding sequence is TGTGCCAGTAGTATAGAGCGGGGGCCTCCGAACAATGAGCAGTTCTTC. Its translation: CASSIERGPPNNEQFF. The chain is built from TRBV19 and TRBJ2-1, with D possibly matching TRBD2 (7 bases). The V and J ends lost 0 bases and 5 bases respectively, with 14 bases between them. CDR3 size: 16 residues. CDR1 and CDR2 from the germline V gene are LNHDA and SQIVND (reference sequence). Full variable domain (missing parts from reference TRBV19 and TRBJ2-1): DGGITQSPKYLFRKEGQNVTLSCEQNLNHDAMYWYRQDPGQGLRLIYYSQIVNDFQKGDIAEGYSVSREKKESFPLTVTSAQKNPTAFYLCASSIERGPPNNEQFFGPGTRLTVL.

The rearrangement joins TRBV7-2 to TRBJ1-2; 11 bases match TRBD1. With 5 bases clipped from V and 8 bases from J, the junction kept 7 bases outside the gene matches. Per the germline V gene, CDR1 is SGHTA and CDR2 is FQGNSA. The CDR3 extends over 14 amino acids. The CDR3 nucleotides are TGTGCCAGCAGCCCGGACAGGGGGCAAGGAGGCTACACCTTC. As protein: CASSPDRGQGGYTF.

This chain uses TRBV10-3 with TRBJ1-6; D is possibly TRBD1 (5 bases). The CDR3 runs 16 residues. V lost 6 bases, J lost 6 bases, and 18 bases lay in between. The V gene's germline CDR1 is ENHRY and CDR2 SYGVKD. CDR3 sequence reads: CAIRVGEAGGNSPLHF. The CDR3 nucleotides read TGTGCCATCAGGGTAGGAGAGGCCGGGGGTAATTCACCCCTCCACTTT.

The chain recombines TRBV5-1 with TRBJ2-1; TRBD2 agrees at 8 bases. The V gene's germline CDR1 is SGHRS and CDR2 YFSETQ. The length of the CDR3 is 14 residues. V was pared by 3 bases and J by 6 bases, with 5 bases of the junction left unmatched. The CDR3 DNA reads TGCGCCAGCAGCTCTACTAGCGGCTCCAATGAGCAGTTCTTC. Translating it yields CASSSTSGSNEQFF.

The chain couples TRBV11-1 to TRBJ1-3, with D uncertain. Germline V gene sequence: CDR1 SGHAT, CDR2 FQDESV (reference sequence). The ends were cut back, 2 bases at V and 2 bases at J, with 7 bases in the middle. The CDR3 contains 14 residues. Written as DNA, the CDR3 is TGTGCCAGCAGCTTACGGGGAGCTGGAAACACCATATATTTT. Protein product: CASSLRGAGNTIYF.